These 6 T cell receptor beta chains were sequenced from one sample in a study of blood T cell repertoires in COVID-19. Sequencing was performed with immunoSEQ multiplex PCR; in TCRdb, only in-frame clones are kept and a portion is missing. Seen here are fewer than 300,000 clones, about 89% observed once, and the top ten hold around 10%. The material sequenced was peripheral blood. The receptors were gathered from a man aged 35 to 55 who had recovered from COVID-19.

The V call is TRBV6-2 or TRBV6-3, the J call TRBJ2-6, with D perhaps matching TRBD1 (5 bases). The CDR3 has 18 residues. Trimming took 2 bases from V and 0 from J, leaving 14 bases between them. Germline assignment: CDR1 MNHEY and CDR2 SVGEGT. The CDR3 loop reads CASSYAGSSSSGANVLTF. In nucleotides, the CDR3 is TGTGCCAGCAGTTACGCAGGGTCCTCCAGCTCTGGGGCCAACGTCCTGACTTTC.

The chain carries TRBV27 and TRBJ1-5, with 7 bases aligning to TRBD1. Germline lookup yields CDR1 MNHEY and CDR2 SMNVEV (reference sequence). The CDR3 loop spans 16 amino acids. J lost 2 bases, V lost 5 bases, and 9 bases had no gene match. CDR3: CASSPSVGQRNQPQHF. DNA of the CDR3: TGTGCCAGCAGTCCGTCTGTGGGACAGCGCAATCAGCCCCAGCATTTT.

The chain carries TRBV19 and TRBJ2-7, with D uncertain. The germline CDR1 and CDR2 sequences are LNHDA and SQIVND (reference sequence). Trimming removed 3 bases from V and 0 bases from J, with 9 bases in between. The CDR3 has 14 amino acids. The CDR3: CASSIGFSSYEQYF. CDR3 sequence (DNA): TGTGCCAGTAGTATCGGGTTCTCCTCCTACGAGCAGTACTTC.

This clone was detected only a few times. This chain uses TRBV7-9 with TRBJ1-5; D not resolved. The CDR3 spans 15 residues. Germline V gene data show CDR1 as SEHNR and CDR2 as FQNEAQ (reference sequence). The V end lost 1 base, the J end lost 2 bases, and 9 bases lay between the germline ends. CDR3 coding DNA: TGTGCCAGCAGCTTAGACAGTGGCGGCAATCAGCCCCAGCATTTT. Encoded protein: CASSLDSGGNQPQHF.

This chain uses TRBV3-1 (or the pseudogene TRBV3-2) with TRBJ2-3; TRBD1 matches at 9 bases. J lost 4 bases, V lost 0 bases, and 11 bases had no gene match. Germline CDR1 reads LGHDT; CDR2 reads YNNKEL (reference sequence). This CDR3 comprises 18 residues. CDR3 in amino acids: CASSQDRGQGLPSDTQYF. The DNA for the CDR3 is TGTGCCAGCAGCCAAGATAGGGGACAGGGTCTTCCTTCAGATACGCAGTATTTT.

This clone was seen once. The genes are TRBV28 and TRBJ1-1, with 9 bases that match TRBD1. Germline CDR1 and CDR2: MDHEN and SYDVKM. The CDR3 is made up of 13 amino acids. The trim removed 8 bases at V and 3 bases at J, leaving 4 bases unmatched. The CDR3 sequence is CASEGTGHTEAFF. In DNA form, the CDR3 reads TGTGCCAGCGAAGGGACAGGGCACACTGAAGCTTTCTTT.